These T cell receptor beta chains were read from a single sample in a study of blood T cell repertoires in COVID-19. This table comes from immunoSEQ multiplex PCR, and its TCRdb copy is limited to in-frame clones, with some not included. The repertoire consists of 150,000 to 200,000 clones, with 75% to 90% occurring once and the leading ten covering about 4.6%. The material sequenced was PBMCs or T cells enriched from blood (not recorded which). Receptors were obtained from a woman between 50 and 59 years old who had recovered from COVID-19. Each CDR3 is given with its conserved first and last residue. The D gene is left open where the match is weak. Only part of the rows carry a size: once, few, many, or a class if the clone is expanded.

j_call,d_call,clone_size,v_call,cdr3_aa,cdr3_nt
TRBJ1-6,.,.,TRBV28,CASSTPGALHF,TGTGCCAGCAGTACACCAGGCGCCCTCCACTTT
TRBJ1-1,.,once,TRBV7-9,CASSLAGTKAFF,TGTGCCAGCAGCTTGGCGGGGACCAAAGCTTTCTTT
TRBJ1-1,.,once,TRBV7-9,CASTRVEEAFF,TGTGCCAGCACCCGGGTGGAAGAAGCTTTCTTT
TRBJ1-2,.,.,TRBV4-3,CASSQDTEVSGYTF,TGCGCCAGCAGCCAAGACACGGAGGTTTCTGGCTACACCTTC
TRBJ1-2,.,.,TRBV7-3,CASSLQGNYGYTF,TGTGCCAGCAGCTTACAGGGAAACTATGGCTACACCTTC
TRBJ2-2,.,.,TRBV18,CASSLPSGPNTGELFF,TGTGCCAGCTCACTACCCAGCGGGCCCAACACCGGGGAGCTGTTTTTT
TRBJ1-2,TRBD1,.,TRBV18,CASSPGQGGYGYTF,TGTGCCAGCTCACCAGGACAGGGGGGCTATGGCTACACCTTC
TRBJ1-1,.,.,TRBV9,CASSGQGTEAFF,TGTGCCAGCAGCGGCCAGGGGACTGAAGCTTTCTTT
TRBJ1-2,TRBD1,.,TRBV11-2,CASSSDRGRGGYTF,TGTGCCAGCAGCTCGGACAGGGGAAGGGGTGGCTACACCTTC
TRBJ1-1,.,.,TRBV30,CAWRRTEAFF,TGTGCCTGGAGGAGGACTGAAGCTTTCTTT
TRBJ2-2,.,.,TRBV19,CASSIGGGDIGELFF,TGTGCCAGTAGTATTGGGGGAGGGGACATCGGGGAGCTGTTTTTT
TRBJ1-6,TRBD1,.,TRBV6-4,CASRKTGVGSPLHF,TGTGCCAGCAGAAAGACAGGGGTAGGCTCACCCCTCCACTTT
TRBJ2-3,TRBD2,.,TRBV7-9,CASSQGLAGGQITDTQYF,TGTGCCAGCAGTCAAGGACTAGCGGGGGGTCAGATCACAGATACGCAGTATTTT
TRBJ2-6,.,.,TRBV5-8,CASSLGQGPSGANVLTF,TGTGCCAGCAGCTTGGGGCAGGGGCCCTCTGGGGCCAACGTCCTGACTTTC
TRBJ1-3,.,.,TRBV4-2,CASSRQGAGNTIYF,TGTGCCAGCAGCCGACAAGGGGCTGGAAACACCATATATTTT
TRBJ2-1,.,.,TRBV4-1,CASSRGGLEFF,TGCGCCAGCAGCAGGGGGGGGCTGGAGTTCTTC
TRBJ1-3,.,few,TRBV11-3,CASSLDQGGTISGNTIYF,TGTGCCAGCAGCTTAGATCAAGGAGGAACCATCTCTGGAAACACCATATATTTT
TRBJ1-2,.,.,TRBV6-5,CASTQGGEGYGYTF,TGTGCCAGCACCCAGGGAGGGGAGGGCTATGGCTACACCTTC
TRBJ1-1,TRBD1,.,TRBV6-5,CASAQGAEAFF,TGTGCCAGCGCCCAGGGGGCTGAAGCTTTCTTT
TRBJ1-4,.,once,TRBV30,CAWSTSGESVKLFF,TGTGCCTGGAGCACGTCAGGGGAGTCGGTAAAACTGTTTTTT
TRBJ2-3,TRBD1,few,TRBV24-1,CATSDPLRGGRTDTQYF,TGTGCCACCAGTGATCCCTTGCGAGGGGGCCGCACAGATACGCAGTATTTT
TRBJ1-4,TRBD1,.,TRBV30,CAWSAPTGVGEKLFF,TGTGCCTGGAGTGCCCCGACAGGGGTAGGTGAAAAACTGTTTTTT
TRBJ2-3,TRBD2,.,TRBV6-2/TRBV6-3,CASSQPGLADSTDTQYF,TGTGCCAGCAGCCAACCCGGACTAGCGGACAGCACAGATACGCAGTATTTT
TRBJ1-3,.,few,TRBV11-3,CASSYGRGSGNTIYF,TGTGCCAGCAGCTACGGGCGGGGGTCCGGAAACACCATATATTTT
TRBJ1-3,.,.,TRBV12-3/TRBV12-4,CASRLNSGNTIYF,TGTGCCAGCAGACTGAACTCTGGAAACACCATATATTTT
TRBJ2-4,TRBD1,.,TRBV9,CASSPQGAAKNIQYF,TGTGCCAGCAGTCCGCAGGGGGCGGCCAAAAACATTCAGTACTTC
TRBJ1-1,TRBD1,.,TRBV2,CASSESRAGGNTEAFF,TGTGCCAGCAGTGAAAGTAGGGCAGGGGGGAACACTGAAGCTTTCTTT
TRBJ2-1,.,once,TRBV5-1,CASSLDRVNEQFF,TGCGCCAGCAGCTTGGACAGGGTTAATGAGCAGTTCTTC
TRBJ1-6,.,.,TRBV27,CASSPLAGAGSPLHF,TGTGCCAGCAGTCCCCTCGCAGGGGCTGGTTCACCCCTCCACTTT
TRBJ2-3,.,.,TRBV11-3,CASSPRLTKTTDTQYF,TGTGCCAGCAGCCCTCGACTAACGAAGACGACAGATACGCAGTATTTT
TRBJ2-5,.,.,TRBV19,CASSKGDRKETQYF,TGTGCCAGTAGTAAGGGGGATCGTAAAGAGACCCAGTACTTC
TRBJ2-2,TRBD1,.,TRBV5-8,CASSHGDRGLSEELFF,TGTGCCAGCAGCCACGGGGACAGGGGCTTGTCGGAGGAGCTGTTTTTT
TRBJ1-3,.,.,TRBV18,CASSDSVGLSGNTIYF,TGTGCCAGCTCAGATTCGGTCGGTCTCTCTGGAAACACCATATATTTT
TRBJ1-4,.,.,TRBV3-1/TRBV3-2,CASSLPTSGGEKLFF,TGTGCCAGCAGCCTACCGACATCAGGAGGTGAAAAACTGTTTTTT
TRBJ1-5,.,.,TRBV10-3,CAISVGTNQPQHF,TGTGCCATCAGTGTGGGCACCAATCAGCCCCAGCATTTT
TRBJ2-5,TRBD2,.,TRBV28,CASGASGMETQYF,TGTGCCAGCGGCGCTAGCGGGATGGAGACCCAGTACTTC
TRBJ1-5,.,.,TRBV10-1,CASSESKRRGRGRNQPQHF,TGCGCCAGCAGTGAGTCGAAGAGGAGGGGTCGAGGTCGCAATCAGCCCCAGCATTTT
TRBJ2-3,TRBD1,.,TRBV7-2,CASSQQGRTDTQYF,TGTGCCAGCAGCCAACAGGGGCGCACAGATACGCAGTATTTT
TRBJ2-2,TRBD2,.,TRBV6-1,CASSEQSGGAPSGELFF,TGTGCCAGCAGTGAACAGAGCGGGGGGGCCCCCAGTGGGGAGCTGTTTTTT
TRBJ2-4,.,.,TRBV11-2,CASSLDWARNIQYF,TGTGCCAGCAGCTTAGATTGGGCCCGGAACATTCAGTACTTC